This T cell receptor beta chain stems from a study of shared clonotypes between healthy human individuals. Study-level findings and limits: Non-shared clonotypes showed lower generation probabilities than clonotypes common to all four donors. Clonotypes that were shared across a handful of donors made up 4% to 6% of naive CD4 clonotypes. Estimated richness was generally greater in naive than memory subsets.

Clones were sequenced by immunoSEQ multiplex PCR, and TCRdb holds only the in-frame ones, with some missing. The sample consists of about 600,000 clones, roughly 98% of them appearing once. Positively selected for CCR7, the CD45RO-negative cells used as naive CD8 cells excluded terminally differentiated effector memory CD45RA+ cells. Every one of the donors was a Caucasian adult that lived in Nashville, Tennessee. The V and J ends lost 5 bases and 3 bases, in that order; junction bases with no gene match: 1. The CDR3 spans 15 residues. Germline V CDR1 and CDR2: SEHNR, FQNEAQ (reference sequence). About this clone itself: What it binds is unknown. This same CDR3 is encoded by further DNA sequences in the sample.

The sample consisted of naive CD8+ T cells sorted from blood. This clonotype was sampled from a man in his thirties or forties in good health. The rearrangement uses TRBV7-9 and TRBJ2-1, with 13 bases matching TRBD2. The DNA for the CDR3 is TGTGCCAGCAGCCGGACTAGCGGGAGCTACAATGAGCAGTTCTTC. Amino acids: CASSRTSGSYNEQFF. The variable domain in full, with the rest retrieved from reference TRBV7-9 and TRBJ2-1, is DTGVSQNPRHKITKRGQNVTFRCDPISEHNRLYWYRQTLGQGPEFLTYFQNEAQLEKSRLLSDRFSAERPKGSFSTLEIQRTEQGDSAMYLCASSRTSGSYNEQFFGPGTRLTVL.